This TCR beta chain was captured in a study of T cells in Graves' hyperthyroidism and ophthalmopathy. This clonotype was detected ten times or more. Out of roughly 10 ml of fresh peripheral blood came the PBMCs. The CDR3 covers 11 residues. Per the germline V gene, CDR1 is MDHEN and CDR2 is SYDVKM. The germline V and J ends were trimmed by 8 bases and 7 bases, with 9 bases remaining between them. RNA transcripts were the template for amplifying TCR beta CDR3 regions. During a first-round RT-PCR of the TCR CDR3, the HTBI primer set was used. TCRdb ran MiXCR on the multiplex PCR reads and lists one entry per CDR3 protein. The sample carries about 560,000 distinct CDR3 sequences, around 15% recorded once.

The TCR comes from a woman between 40 and 50 years old with Graves' hyperthyroidism. The sequencing sample was made of blood. The chain couples TRBV28 to TRBJ2-1; unclear D gene. The CDR3 nucleotides read TGTGCCAGCGGCCGATTGAATGAGCAGTTCTTC. It is translated as CASGRLNEQFF.